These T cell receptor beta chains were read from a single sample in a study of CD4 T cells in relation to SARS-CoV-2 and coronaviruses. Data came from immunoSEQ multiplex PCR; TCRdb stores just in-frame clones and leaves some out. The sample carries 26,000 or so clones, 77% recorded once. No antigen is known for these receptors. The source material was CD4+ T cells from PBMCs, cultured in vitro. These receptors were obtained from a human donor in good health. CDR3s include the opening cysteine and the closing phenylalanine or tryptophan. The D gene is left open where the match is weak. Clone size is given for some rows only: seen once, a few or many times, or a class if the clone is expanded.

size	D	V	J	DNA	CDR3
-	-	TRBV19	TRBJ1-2	TGTGCCAGTGCCGACCAGGCCGGCTACACCTTC	CASADQAGYTF
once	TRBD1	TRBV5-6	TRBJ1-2	TGTGCCAGCAGCGGGGGGGACAGTCCGAACTATGGCTACACCTTC	CASSGGDSPNYGYTF
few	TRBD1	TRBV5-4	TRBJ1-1	TGTGCCAGCAGCGTACAGGGGGTAATGAACACTGAAGCTTTCTTT	CASSVQGVMNTEAFF
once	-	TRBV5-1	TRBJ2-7	TGCGCCAGCAGCTTGGAAGGTCACGAGCAGTACTTC	CASSLEGHEQYF
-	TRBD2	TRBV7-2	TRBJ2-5	TGTGCCAGCAGCTTAGTAACTAGCGGGGGCCCCGGGGGGACCCAGTACTTC	CASSLVTSGGPGGTQYF
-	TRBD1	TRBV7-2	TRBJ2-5	TGTGCCAGCAGCTTAGTTGGGACAGGAGGAGGTGAGACCCAGTACTTC	CASSLVGTGGGETQYF
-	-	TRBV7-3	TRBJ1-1	TGTGCCAGCAGCTTAACAGGGAGGAACACTGAAGCTTTCTTT	CASSLTGRNTEAFF
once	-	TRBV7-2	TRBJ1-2	TGTGCCAGCAGCTCCGTTGCGGGAGGAGGCTACACCTTC	CASSSVAGGGYTF
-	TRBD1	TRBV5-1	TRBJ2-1	TGCGCCAGCAGCTTGGCCCCGTCGGGACAGGGGCTCTACAATGAGCAGTTCTTC	CASSLAPSGQGLYNEQFF
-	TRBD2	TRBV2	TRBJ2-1	TGTGCCAGCAGTGAAGCCCGGACTAGAGCGAATGAGCAGTTCTTC	CASSEARTRANEQFF
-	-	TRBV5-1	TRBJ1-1	TGCGCCAGCAGCTTGTTCGCCCCGTTGACAGCGGGCACTGAAGCTTTCTTT	CASSLFAPLTAGTEAFF
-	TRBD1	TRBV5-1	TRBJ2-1	TGCGCCAGCAGCTTAGGGACAGGGGGTCGGAATGAGCAGTTCTTC	CASSLGTGGRNEQFF
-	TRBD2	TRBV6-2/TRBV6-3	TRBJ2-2	TGTGCCAGCAGTTACTCACTAGCGAGAGACACCGGGGAGCTGTTTTTT	CASSYSLARDTGELFF
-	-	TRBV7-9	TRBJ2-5	TGTGCCAGCATCGGGCAGCCATCACAAGAGACCCAGTACTTC	CASIGQPSQETQYF
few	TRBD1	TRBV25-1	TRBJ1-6	TGTGCCAGCAGTGGGACAGGGCTTAGTTCACCCCTCCACTTT	CASSGTGLSSPLHF
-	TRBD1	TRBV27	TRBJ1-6	TGTGCCAGCAGTTTAACGACAGGGTCCTATAATTCACCCCTCCACTTT	CASSLTTGSYNSPLHF
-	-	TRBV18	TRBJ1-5	TGTGCCAGCTCACCAGGAGGGAACGATCAGCCCCAGCATTTT	CASSPGGNDQPQHF
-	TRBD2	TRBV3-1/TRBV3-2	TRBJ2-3	TGTGCCAGCAGCCAAGAGTTAGCGGGGGGCCCAACGCAGTATTTT	CASSQELAGGPTQYF
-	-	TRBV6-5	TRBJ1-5	TGTGCCAGCAGTTACTCGGCGGGGTTAAGCAATCAGCCCCAGCATTTT	CASSYSAGLSNQPQHF
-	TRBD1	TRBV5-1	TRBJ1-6	TGCGCCAGCAGCTTGGGGGACAGGGTATTTTCACCCCTCCACTTT	CASSLGDRVFSPLHF
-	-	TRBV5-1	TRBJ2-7	TGCGCCAGCAGCCCAGGACTTGTTCGGGACGAGCAGTACTTC	CASSPGLVRDEQYF
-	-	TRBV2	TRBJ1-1	TGTGCCAGCTTGTGGACAGTAAACACTGAAGCTTTCTTT	CASLWTVNTEAFF
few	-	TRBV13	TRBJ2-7	TGTGCCAGCAGCCTAACGGGACTGTACTCCTACGAGCAGTACTTC	CASSLTGLYSYEQYF
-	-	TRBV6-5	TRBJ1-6	TGTGCCAGCAGGTCGGGACGCGGGACCTCACCCCTCCACTTT	CASRSGRGTSPLHF
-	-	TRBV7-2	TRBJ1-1	TGTGCCAGCAGAAGCAGGACTGGCAGCACTGAAGCTTTCTTT	CASRSRTGSTEAFF
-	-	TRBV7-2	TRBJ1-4	TGTGCCAGCAGCCGGAGGTTAGGAACTAATGAAAAACTGTTTTTT	CASSRRLGTNEKLFF
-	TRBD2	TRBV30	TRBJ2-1	TGTGCCTGGACCCTAGCGGTGAGCTCCTACAATGAGCAGTTCTTC	CAWTLAVSSYNEQFF
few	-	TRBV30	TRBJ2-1	TGTGCCTGGGACATACTAGGAGGCTCCTACAATGAGCAGTTCTTC	CAWDILGGSYNEQFF
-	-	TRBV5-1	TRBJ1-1	TGCGCCAGCAGCTTGGAGGACATTAGAAACACTGAAGCTTTCTTT	CASSLEDIRNTEAFF
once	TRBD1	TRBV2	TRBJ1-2	TGTGCCAGCAGGGGGGACAGTAACTATGGCTACACCTTC	CASRGDSNYGYTF
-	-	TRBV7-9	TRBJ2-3	TGTGCCAGCAGCAGATCGGGTCAGGGCACAGATACGCAGTATTTT	CASSRSGQGTDTQYF
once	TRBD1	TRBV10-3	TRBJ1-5	TGTGCCATCAGTGAGTCCTTAATTACTGGGACAGATAGCAATCAGCCCCAGCATTTT	CAISESLITGTDSNQPQHF
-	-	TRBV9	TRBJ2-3	TGTGCCAGCAGCGTATTAGGGGATAGCACAGATACGCAGTATTTT	CASSVLGDSTDTQYF
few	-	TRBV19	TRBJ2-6	TGTGCCAGTTCGAGACAGGGACTCTCTGGGGCCAACGTCCTGACTTTC	CASSRQGLSGANVLTF
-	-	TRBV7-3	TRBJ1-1	TGTGCCAGCAGCTTATACGCGGGAACTGAAGCTTTCTTT	CASSLYAGTEAFF
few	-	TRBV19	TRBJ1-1	TGTGCCAGTAGTGCCATGCCAGGGATGGCTTTCTTT	CASSAMPGMAFF
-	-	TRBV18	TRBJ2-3	TGTGCCAGCTCACCACCGGCGGGGGATACGCAGTATTTT	CASSPPAGDTQYF
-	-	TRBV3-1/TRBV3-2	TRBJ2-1	TGTGCCAGCAGCCAGCCGGTAAACAATGAGCAGTTCTTC	CASSQPVNNEQFF
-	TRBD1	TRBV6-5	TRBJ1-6	TGTGCCAGCAGTTGGAGACAGGGGCAGGGTTCACCCCTCCACTTT	CASSWRQGQGSPLHF
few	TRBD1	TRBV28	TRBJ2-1	TGTGCCAGCAGCGACATAGACAGGGCCGATGAGCAGTTCTTC	CASSDIDRADEQFF
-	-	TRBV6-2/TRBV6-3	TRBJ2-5	TGTGCCAGCAGTTACGGGCTGAGGGAAGAGACCCAGTACTTC	CASSYGLREETQYF
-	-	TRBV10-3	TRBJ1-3	TGTGCCATCAGTCCGGGACTGCGCTCTGGAAACACCATATATTTT	CAISPGLRSGNTIYF
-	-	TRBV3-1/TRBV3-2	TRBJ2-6	TGTGCCAGCAGCCAAGATATATCTGGGGCCAACGTCCTGACTTTC	CASSQDISGANVLTF
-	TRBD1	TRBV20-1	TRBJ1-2	TGCAGTGCTAGTGGGACAGGGTACGGCTACACCTTC	CSASGTGYGYTF
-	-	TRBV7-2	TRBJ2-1	TGTGCCAGCAGCTTAGAACCCTATGAGCAGTTCTTC	CASSLEPYEQFF
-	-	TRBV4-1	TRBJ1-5	TGCGCCAGCAGCCAGACTTTCCCTAATAGCAATCAGCCCCAGCATTTT	CASSQTFPNSNQPQHF
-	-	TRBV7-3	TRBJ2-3	TGTGCCAGCAGCCAAGACGGAAACACAGATACGCAGTATTTT	CASSQDGNTDTQYF
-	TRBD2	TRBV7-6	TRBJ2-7	TGTGCCAGCAGCCCCGGACTAGCGGGAGCAGACGAGCAGTACTTC	CASSPGLAGADEQYF
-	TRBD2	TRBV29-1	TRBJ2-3	TGCAGCGTTGAGGGACTAGCGGGAGGATTAGATACGCAGTATTTT	CSVEGLAGGLDTQYF
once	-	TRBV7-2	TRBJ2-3	TGTGCCAGCACCCCCTCAGCGGCAGATACGCAGTATTTT	CASTPSAADTQYF
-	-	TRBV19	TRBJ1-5	TGTGCCAGTACTCTGCAGGGAGAACAGCCCCAGCATTTT	CASTLQGEQPQHF
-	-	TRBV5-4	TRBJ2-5	TGTGCCAGCAGCGGGGGTGGGGGCCGGGAGACCCAGTACTTC	CASSGGGGRETQYF
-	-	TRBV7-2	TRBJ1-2	TGTGCCAGCAGCGGGCCGGGCAGTTATGGCTACACCTTC	CASSGPGSYGYTF
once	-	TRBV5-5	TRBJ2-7	TGTGCCAGCAGCTTCCCGGGAAACTACGAGCAGTACTTC	CASSFPGNYEQYF
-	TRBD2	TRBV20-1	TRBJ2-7	TGCAGTGCTAGTCTCGGACTAGCGGGAGAGGACGAGCAGTACTTC	CSASLGLAGEDEQYF
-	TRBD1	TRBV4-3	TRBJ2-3	TGCGCCAGCAGCCAAGCCCATACCACAGGGGCATGGGGCACAGATACGCAGTATTTT	CASSQAHTTGAWGTDTQYF
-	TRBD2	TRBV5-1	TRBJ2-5	TGCGCCAGCAGCTTGGGGGGAGGGAAAGAGACCCAGTACTTC	CASSLGGGKETQYF
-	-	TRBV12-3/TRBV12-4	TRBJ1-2	TGTGCCAGCGGTAAGTCGGCAGACTATGGCTACACCTTC	CASGKSADYGYTF
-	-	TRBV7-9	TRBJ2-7	TGTGCCAGCAGCTTAGCGACATACGAGCAGTACTTC	CASSLATYEQYF